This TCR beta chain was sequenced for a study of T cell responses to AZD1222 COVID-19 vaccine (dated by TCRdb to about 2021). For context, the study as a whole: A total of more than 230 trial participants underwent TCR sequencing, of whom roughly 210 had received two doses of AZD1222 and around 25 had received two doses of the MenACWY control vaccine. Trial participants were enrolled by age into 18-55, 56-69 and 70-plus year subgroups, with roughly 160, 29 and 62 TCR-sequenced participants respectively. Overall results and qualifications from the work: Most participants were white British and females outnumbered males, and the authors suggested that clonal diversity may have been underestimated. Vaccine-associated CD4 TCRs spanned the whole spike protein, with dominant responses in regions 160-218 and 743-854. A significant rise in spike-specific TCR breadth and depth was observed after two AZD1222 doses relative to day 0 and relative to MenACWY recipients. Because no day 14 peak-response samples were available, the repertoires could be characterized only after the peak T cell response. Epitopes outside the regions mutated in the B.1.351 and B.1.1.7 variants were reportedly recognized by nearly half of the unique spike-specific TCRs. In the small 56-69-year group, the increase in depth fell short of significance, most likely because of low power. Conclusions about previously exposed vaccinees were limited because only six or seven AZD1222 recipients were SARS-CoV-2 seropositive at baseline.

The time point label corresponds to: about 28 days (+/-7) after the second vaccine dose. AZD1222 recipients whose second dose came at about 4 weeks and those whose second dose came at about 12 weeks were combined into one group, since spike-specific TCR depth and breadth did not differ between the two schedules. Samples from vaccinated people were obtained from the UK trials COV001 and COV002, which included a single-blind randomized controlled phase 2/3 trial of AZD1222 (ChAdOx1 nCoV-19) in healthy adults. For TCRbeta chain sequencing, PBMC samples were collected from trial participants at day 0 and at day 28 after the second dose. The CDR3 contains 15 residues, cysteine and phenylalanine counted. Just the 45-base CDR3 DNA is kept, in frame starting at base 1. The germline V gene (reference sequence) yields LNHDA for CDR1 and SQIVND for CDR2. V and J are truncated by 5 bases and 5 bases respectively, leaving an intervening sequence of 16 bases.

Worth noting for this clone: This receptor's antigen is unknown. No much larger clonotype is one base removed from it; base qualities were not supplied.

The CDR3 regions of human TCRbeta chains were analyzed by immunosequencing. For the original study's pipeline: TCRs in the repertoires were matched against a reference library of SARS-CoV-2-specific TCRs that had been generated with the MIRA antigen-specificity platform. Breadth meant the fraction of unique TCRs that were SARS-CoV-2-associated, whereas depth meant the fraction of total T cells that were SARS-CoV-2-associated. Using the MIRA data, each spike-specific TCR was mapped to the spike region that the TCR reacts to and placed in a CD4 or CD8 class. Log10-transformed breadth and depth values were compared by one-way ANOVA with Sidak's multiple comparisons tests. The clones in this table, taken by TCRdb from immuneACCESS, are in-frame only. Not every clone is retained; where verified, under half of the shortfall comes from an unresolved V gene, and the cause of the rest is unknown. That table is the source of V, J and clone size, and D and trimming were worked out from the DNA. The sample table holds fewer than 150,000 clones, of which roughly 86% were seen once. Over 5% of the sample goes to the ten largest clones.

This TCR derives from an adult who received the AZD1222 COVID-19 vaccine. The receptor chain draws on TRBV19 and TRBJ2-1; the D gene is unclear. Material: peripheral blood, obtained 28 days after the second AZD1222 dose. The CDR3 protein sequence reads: CASSPNLNFDNEQFF. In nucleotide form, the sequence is TGTGCCAGTAGTCCCAACCTCAATTTCGACAATGAGCAGTTCTTC.